Listed here are 20 T cell receptor beta chains from one sample, sequenced in a study of T cells in Graves' hyperthyroidism and ophthalmopathy. RNA transcripts gave rise to amplified TCR beta CDR3 regions. The HTBI primer set drove a first-round RT-PCR of the TCR CDR3. TCRdb ran MiXCR on the multiplex PCR reads and lists one entry per CDR3 protein. Here the sample spans roughly 650,000 distinct CDR3 sequences, 16% being singletons. The sequencing sample was made of blood. These receptors were obtained from a woman between 40 and 50 years old with Graves' ophthalmopathy.

The gene calls are TRBV5-4 and TRBJ2-3; 10 nucleotides align to TRBD2. V gave up 3 bases and J gave up 2 bases; unmatched junction bases: 6. The CDR3 spans 16 residues. The germline CDR1 and CDR2 sequences are SGHNT and YYREEE (reference sequence). The CDR3 region has the DNA TGTGCCAGCAGCTCCGGACTAGCGGCCATCACAGATACGCAGTATTTT. This gives the protein CASSSGLAAITDTQYF.

The J gene is TRBJ1-2, the V gene TRBV20-1; 9 nucleotides line up with TRBD1. CDR1 is DFQATT, CDR2 SNEGSKA, per germline (reference sequence). There are 15 residues in the CDR3. The V segment lost 5 bases and the J segment 7 bases; nucleotides outside the gene matches: 14. CDR3 sequence: CSAVTSNRGLGGYTF. The CDR3 DNA follows: TGCAGTGCTGTAACCTCTAACAGGGGGCTCGGTGGCTACACCTTC.

This chain links TRBV9 with TRBJ2-1, with TRBD2 identical over 7 bases. CDR1 and CDR2 (germline): SGDLS, YYNGEE. The CDR3 length is 15 residues. Trimming cost V 0 bases and J 7 bases; bases outside gene matches: 7. The CDR3: CASSVGLGGGNEQFF. In DNA form, the CDR3 reads TGTGCCAGCAGCGTAGGCTTGGGGGGGGGAAATGAGCAGTTCTTC.

The V and J genes are TRBV4-1 and TRBJ1-5; 8 nucleotides align to TRBD1. CDR3 length: 15 residues. Germline assignment: CDR1 MGHRA and CDR2 YSYEKL. V dropped 3 bases and J dropped 3; count of bases not matched to a gene: 4. In DNA form, the CDR3 reads TGCGCCAGCAGCCAGACAGGGGTTGACAATCAGCCCCAGCATTTT. It codes for CASSQTGVDNQPQHF.

This clonotype was counted a few times. The gene calls are TRBV12-3 or TRBV12-4 and TRBJ1-5, with a tentative D call TRBD1 (5 bases). Trimming cost V 6 bases and J 4 bases, with 13 bases left between them. CDR3 size: 14 residues. In nucleotides, the CDR3 is TGTGCCAGCAGCACAGGACGGGGGAATCAGCCCCAGCATTTT. Its translation is CASSTGRGNQPQHF.

The chain employs TRBV20-1 and TRBJ1-1; the match to TRBD1 covers 7 bases. This CDR3 spans 13 amino acids. Trimming cost V 4 bases and J 4 bases; bases outside gene matches: 6. Germline V gene lookup returns CDR1 DFQATT and CDR2 SNEGSKA (reference sequence). CDR3 residues: CSATRQGGTEAFF. In DNA form, the CDR3 reads TGCAGTGCTACACGACAGGGAGGCACTGAAGCTTTCTTT.

The chain uses TRBV11-2 and TRBJ2-3; D not resolved. Trimming pared 5 bases from V and 0 bases from J, leaving 12 bases between. Germline assignment: CDR1 SGHAT and CDR2 FQNNGV. This CDR3 comprises 15 residues. DNA of the CDR3: TGTGCCAGCAGCCGATGGACGTCGAGCACAGATACGCAGTATTTT. This translates into CASSRWTSSTDTQYF.

This clonotype was found a few times. The rearrangement uses TRBV7-2 and TRBJ2-1; 7 nucleotides match TRBD1. Losses at the gene ends were 6 bases for V and 13 bases for J; bases not matched to a gene: 6. The CDR3 loop spans 11 amino acids. Per the germline V gene, CDR1 is SGHTA and CDR2 is FQGNSA. This CDR3 is CASSQQGFQFF. In nucleotides, the CDR3 is TGTGCCAGCAGTCAACAGGGGTTTCAGTTCTTC.

The genes are TRBV19 and TRBJ2-3, with 8 positions matching TRBD2. Looked up from germline, CDR1 is LNHDA and CDR2 is SQIVND (reference sequence). V lost 2 bases, J lost 0 bases, and 13 bases stayed unmatched. The CDR3 runs to 19 residues. In DNA form, the CDR3 reads TGTGCCAGTAGTATAAATAGCGGGGCGACAGATATAAGCACAGATACGCAGTATTTT. This sequence encodes CASSINSGATDISTDTQYF.

This clonotype has at least ten counts. This chain links TRBV5-5 with TRBJ2-3, with 9 bases that match TRBD1. Germline loops: CDR1 SGHKS, CDR2 YYEKEE (reference sequence). V lost 0 bases and J lost 5; bases outside the gene matches: 7. The CDR3 runs to 16 residues. CDR3 nucleotides: TGTGCCAGCAGCTTGGGAACGGGGACAGGGTTAGATACGCAGTATTTT. Translating gives CASSLGTGTGLDTQYF.

This clonotype was seen ten or more times. The chain links TRBV18 to TRBJ2-1; D remains ambiguous. The length of the CDR3 is 12 residues. Trimming stripped 3 bases from V and 8 bases from J, with 8 bases between. Germline CDR1 reads KGHSH; CDR2 reads LQKENI. This CDR3 is CASSPEQYEQFF. The CDR3 region has the DNA TGTGCCAGCTCACCGGAACAGTATGAGCAGTTCTTC.

This clonotype was recorded many times. In DNA form, the CDR3 reads TGTGCCAGCAGTAGCGGTGGAGATACGCAGTATTTT. It yields the protein CASSSGGDTQYF. The chain is built from TRBV6-1 and TRBJ2-3, with a weak D call TRBD2 (5 bases). The CDR3 runs to 12 residues. Germline V gives CDR1 MNHNS, CDR2 SASEGT. Trimming took off 5 bases at V and 5 bases at J, with 8 bases between the two ends.

V and J are TRBV7-9 and TRBJ1-6; D is unclear. Looked up from germline, CDR1 is SEHNR and CDR2 is FQNEAQ (reference sequence). CDR3 length equals 17 residues. V lost 4 bases and J lost 4, with 17 bases in between. The CDR3 loop is CASSSDGQPTYNSPLHF. The CDR3 nucleotides read TGTGCCAGCAGCTCAGATGGGCAGCCAACTTATAATTCACCCCTCCACTTT.

The V gene is TRBV2, the J gene TRBJ1-6, with unresolved D. V was shortened by 6 bases and J by 0 bases, with 6 bases between the two germline ends. Germline values: CDR1 SNHLY, CDR2 FYNNEI. CDR3 length equals 14 residues. CDR3 DNA sequence: TGTGCCAGCAGCCGGACCTCCTATAATTCACCCCTCCACTTT. Amino acid sequence: CASSRTSYNSPLHF.

The chain carries TRBV27 and TRBJ2-1, with D perhaps matching TRBD1 (6 bases). The CDR3 extends over 16 amino acids. V was shortened by 3 bases and J by 4 bases, with 16 bases between the two germline ends. The germline gives CDR1 MNHEY, CDR2 SMNVEV (reference sequence). This chain's CDR3 is CASSFGPGGLYNEQFF. The CDR3 nucleotides are TGTGCCAGCAGTTTCGGTCCTGGGGGCCTATACAATGAGCAGTTCTTC.

There are many counts of this clonotype. This rearrangement joins TRBV2 to TRBJ1-1, with 11 bases aligning to TRBD1. With 10 bases clipped from V and 5 bases from J, the junction kept 12 bases outside the gene matches. CDR1 is SNHLY and CDR2 is FYNNEI in the germline V gene. The CDR3 totals 15 residues. CDR3 loop: CANNPGTGGGTEAFF. The CDR3 DNA reads TGTGCCAACAACCCCGGGACAGGGGGAGGTACTGAAGCTTTCTTT. The full variable domain, with the rest looked up from reference TRBV2 and TRBJ1-1, is EPEVTQTPSHQVTQMGQEVILRCVPISNHLYFYWYRQILGQKVEFLVSFYNNEISEKSEIFDDQFSVERPDGSNFTLKIRSTKLEDSAMYFCANNPGTGGGTEAFFGQGTRLTVV.

This clonotype was detected only a few times. This chain joins TRBV6-2 or TRBV6-3 and TRBJ2-1, with D perhaps matching TRBD1 (6 bases). V was shortened by 6 bases and J by 6 bases, with 15 bases between the two germline ends. Germline V gene sequence: CDR1 MNHEY, CDR2 SVGEGT. CDR3 size: 14 residues. CDR3: CASSPWGPGNEQFF. The CDR3 nucleotides read TGTGCCAGCAGCCCTTGGGGGCCAGGCAATGAGCAGTTCTTC.

This clonotype was picked up many times. This chain joins TRBV7-2 and TRBJ1-2; 8 bases are shared with TRBD1. This CDR3 has 14 residues. Germline CDR1 reads SGHTA; CDR2 reads FQGNSA. J lost 4 bases, V lost 6 bases, and 7 bases had no gene match. The CDR3 spells CASRPDRGGYGYTF. CDR3 sequence (DNA): TGTGCCAGCAGACCTGACAGGGGAGGCTATGGCTACACCTTC. The entire variable domain, with the rest obtained from reference TRBV7-2 and TRBJ1-2, is as follows: GAGVSQSPSNKVTEKGKDVELRCDPISGHTALYWYRQSLGQGLEFLIYFQGNSAPDKSGLPSDRFSAERTGGSVSTLTIQRTQQEDSAVYLCASRPDRGGYGYTFGSGTRLTVV.

This clonotype came up many times. V usage is TRBV12-3 or TRBV12-4 and J usage is TRBJ2-1; 10 positions agree with TRBD2. V trimming: 8 bases; J trimming: 7 bases; junction bases outside the gene matches: 5. The CDR3 length is 13 residues. The CDR3 region is CASRLAGRNEQFF. CDR3 bases: TGTGCCAGCCGACTAGCGGGTCGGAATGAGCAGTTCTTC.

This clonotype is a singleton in its sample. V is TRBV29-1 and J is TRBJ1-2; D gene ambiguous. Germline CDR1 and CDR2: SQVTM and ANQGSEA. V was pared by 1 base and J by 7 bases, with 22 bases between. The CDR3 has 16 amino acids. The CDR3 reads CSVEGAIRVPWGGYTF. Here the CDR3 DNA reads TGCAGCGTTGAAGGGGCCATTCGGGTTCCGTGGGGTGGCTACACCTTC.